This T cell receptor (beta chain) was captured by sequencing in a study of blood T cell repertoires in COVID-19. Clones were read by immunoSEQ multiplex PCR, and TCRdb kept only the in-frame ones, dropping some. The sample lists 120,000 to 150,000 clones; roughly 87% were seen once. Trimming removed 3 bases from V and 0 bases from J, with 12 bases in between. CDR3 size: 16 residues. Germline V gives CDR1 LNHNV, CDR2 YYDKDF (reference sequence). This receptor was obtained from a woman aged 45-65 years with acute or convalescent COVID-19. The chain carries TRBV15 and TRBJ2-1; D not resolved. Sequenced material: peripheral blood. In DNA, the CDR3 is TGTGCCACCAGCAGTAGTCCACCGTTCTCCTACAATGAGCAGTTCTTC. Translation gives CATSSSPPFSYNEQFF.